Shown below are 6 T cell receptor beta chains from a single sample sequenced in a study of blood T cell repertoires in COVID-19. Here immunoSEQ multiplex PCR was the method, and the copy in TCRdb shows in-frame clones only, minus some. The sample lists about 74,000 clones, 88% occurring once. Sequenced: peripheral blood. The receptors shown here come from an elderly woman with acute or convalescent COVID-19.

This chain uses TRBV6-7 with TRBJ1-3; D perhaps matches TRBD1 (5 bases). TRBV6-7 is treated as an ORF (open reading frame) with a function not yet certain. Trimming removed 6 bases from V and 0 bases from J, with 12 bases in between. The CDR3 consists of 15 residues. The CDR3 loop reads CASRPGEFSGNTIYF. The CDR3 DNA reads TGTGCCAGCAGACCGGGGGAGTTCTCTGGAAACACCATATATTTT.

The V gene is TRBV5-1, the J gene TRBJ1-2; the D gene is possibly TRBD1 (5 bases). V lost 4 bases and J lost 8, with 18 bases in between. CDR3 size: 14 residues. Germline V gene sequence: CDR1 SGHRS, CDR2 YFSETQ. In nucleotides, the CDR3 is TGCGCCAGCAGCCCCCCGGCGGCAGGGATAGGCTACACCTTC. It codes for CASSPPAAGIGYTF.

The chain combines TRBV4-2 with TRBJ1-2, with D perhaps TRBD1 (5 bases). V gave up 3 bases and J gave up 3 bases, with 17 bases separating them. The germline CDR1 and CDR2 sequences are LGHNA and YNFKEQ. This CDR3 region has 16 residues. The CDR3 loop reads CASSQARGSTDYGYTF. Here the CDR3 DNA reads TGTGCCAGCAGCCAGGCAAGGGGTTCCACCGACTATGGCTACACCTTC.

This clone was counted once. This chain links TRBV10-2 with TRBJ1-6; possibly TRBD1 for D (6 bases). V was trimmed by 8 bases and J by 7 bases, leaving 15 bases between them. The CDR3 is 14 amino acids. CDR1 is WSHSY, CDR2 SAAADI, per germline. DNA for the CDR3: TGCGCCAGCTCCCCCTGGGGGCAAAATTCACCCCTCCACTTT. Its translation is CASSPWGQNSPLHF.

This chain uses TRBV5-1 with TRBJ1-2, with no clear D. The V gene's germline CDR1 is SGHRS and CDR2 YFSETQ. The CDR3 extends over 13 amino acids. V lost 0 bases to trimming and J lost 5 bases, with 8 bases between them. The chain's CDR3 is CASSLGDMYGYTF. The CDR3 DNA reads TGCGCCAGCAGCTTGGGCGACATGTATGGCTACACCTTC.

The rearrangement joins TRBV6-5 to TRBJ2-5, with 14 nucleotides matching TRBD2. CDR1 and CDR2 (germline): MNHEY, SVGAGI. The CDR3 length is 16 residues. The J segment lost 4 bases and the V segment lost 0 bases, leaving 1 base of the junction unmatched. CDR3 bases: TGTGCCAGCAGTTACTCGACTAGCGGGAGGGGAGAGACCCAGTACTTC. This encodes CASSYSTSGRGETQYF.